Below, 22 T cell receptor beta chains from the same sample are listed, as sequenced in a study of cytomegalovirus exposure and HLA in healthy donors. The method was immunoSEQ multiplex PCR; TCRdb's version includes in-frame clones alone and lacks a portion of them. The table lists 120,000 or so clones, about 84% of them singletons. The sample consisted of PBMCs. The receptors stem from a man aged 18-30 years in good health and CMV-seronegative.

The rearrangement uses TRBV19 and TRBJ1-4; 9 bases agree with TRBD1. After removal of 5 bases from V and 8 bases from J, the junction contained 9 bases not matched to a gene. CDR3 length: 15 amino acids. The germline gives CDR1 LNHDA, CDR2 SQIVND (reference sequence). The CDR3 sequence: CASSANTGGMEKLFF. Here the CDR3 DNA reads TGTGCCAGTAGTGCCAATACAGGGGGCATGGAAAAACTGTTTTTT.

The CDR3 spells CASSSPGLAGTGELFF. CDR3 nucleotide sequence: TGTGCCAGCAGTTCTCCGGGACTAGCGGGAACCGGGGAGCTGTTTTTT. The chain links TRBV5-4 to TRBJ2-2; 13 positions match TRBD2. The ends lost 5 bases at V and 5 bases at J; junction bases unmatched: 6. CDR3 size: 16 residues. CDR1 is SGHNT and CDR2 is YYREEE in the germline V gene (reference sequence). Looking up the rest from reference TRBV5-4 and TRBJ2-2 gives the full variable domain: ETGVTQSPTHLIKTRGQQVTLRCSSQSGHNTVSWYQQALGQGPQFIFQYYREEENGRGNFPPRFSGLQFPNYSSELNVNALELDDSALYLCASSSPGLAGTGELFFGEGSRLTVL.

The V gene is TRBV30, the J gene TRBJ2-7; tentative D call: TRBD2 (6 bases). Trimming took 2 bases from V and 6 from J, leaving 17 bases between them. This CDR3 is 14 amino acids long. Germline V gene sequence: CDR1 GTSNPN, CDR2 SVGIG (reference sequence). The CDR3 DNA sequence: TGTGCCTGGAGTCAAGGGACTGAAGCTCCCGAGCAGTACTTC. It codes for CAWSQGTEAPEQYF.

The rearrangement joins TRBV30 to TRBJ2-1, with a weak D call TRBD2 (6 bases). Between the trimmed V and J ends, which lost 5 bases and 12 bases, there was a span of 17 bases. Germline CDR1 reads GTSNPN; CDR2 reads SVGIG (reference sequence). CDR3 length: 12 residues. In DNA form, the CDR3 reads TGTGCCTGGGGGGCCCCGGGAGTGGTGCAGTTCTTC. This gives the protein CAWGAPGVVQFF.

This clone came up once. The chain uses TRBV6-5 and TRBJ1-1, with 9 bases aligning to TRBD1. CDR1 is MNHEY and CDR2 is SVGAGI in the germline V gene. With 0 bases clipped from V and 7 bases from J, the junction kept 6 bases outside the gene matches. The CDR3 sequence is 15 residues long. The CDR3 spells CASSYSTGGGIEAFF. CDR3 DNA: TGTGCCAGCAGTTACTCTACAGGGGGCGGAATTGAAGCTTTCTTT.

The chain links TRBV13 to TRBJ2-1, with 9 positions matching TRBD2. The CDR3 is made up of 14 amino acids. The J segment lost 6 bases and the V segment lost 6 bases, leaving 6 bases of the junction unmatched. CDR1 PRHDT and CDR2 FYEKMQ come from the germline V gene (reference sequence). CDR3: CASRQGLAFNEQFF. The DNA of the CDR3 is TGTGCCAGCAGACAAGGACTAGCGTTCAATGAGCAGTTCTTC.

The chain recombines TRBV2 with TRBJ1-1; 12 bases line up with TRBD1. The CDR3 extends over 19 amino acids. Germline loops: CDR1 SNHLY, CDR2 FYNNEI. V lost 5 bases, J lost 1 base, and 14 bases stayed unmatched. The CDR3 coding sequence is TGTGCCAGCAGTTACTCCGGGACAGGGGGCCGAGTGAGGAACACTGAAGCTTTCTTT. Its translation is CASSYSGTGGRVRNTEAFF.

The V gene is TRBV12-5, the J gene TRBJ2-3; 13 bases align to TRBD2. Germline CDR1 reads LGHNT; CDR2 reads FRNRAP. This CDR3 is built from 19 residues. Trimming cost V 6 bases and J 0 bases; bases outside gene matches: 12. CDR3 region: CASGPPTSGRKASTDTQYF. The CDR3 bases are TGTGCTAGTGGCCCACCGACTAGCGGGAGGAAGGCTAGCACAGATACGCAGTATTTT.

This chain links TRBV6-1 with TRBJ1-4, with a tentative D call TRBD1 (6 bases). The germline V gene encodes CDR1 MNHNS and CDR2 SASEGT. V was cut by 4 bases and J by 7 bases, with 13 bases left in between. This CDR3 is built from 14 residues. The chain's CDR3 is CASSAPGQTEKLFF. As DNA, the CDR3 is TGTGCCAGCAGTGCTCCGGGACAAACTGAAAAACTGTTTTTT.

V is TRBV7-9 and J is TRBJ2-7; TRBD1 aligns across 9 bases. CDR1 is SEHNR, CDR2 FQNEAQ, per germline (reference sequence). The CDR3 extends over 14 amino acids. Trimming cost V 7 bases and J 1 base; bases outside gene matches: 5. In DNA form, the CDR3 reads TGTGCCAGCATCTTGACAGGGGGATCCTACGAGCAGTACTTC. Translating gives CASILTGGSYEQYF.

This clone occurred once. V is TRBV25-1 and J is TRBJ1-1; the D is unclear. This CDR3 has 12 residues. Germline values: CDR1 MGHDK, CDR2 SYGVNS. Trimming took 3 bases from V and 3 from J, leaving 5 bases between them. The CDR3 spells CASSDKHTEAFF. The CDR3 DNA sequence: TGTGCCAGCAGTGACAAGCACACTGAAGCTTTCTTT.

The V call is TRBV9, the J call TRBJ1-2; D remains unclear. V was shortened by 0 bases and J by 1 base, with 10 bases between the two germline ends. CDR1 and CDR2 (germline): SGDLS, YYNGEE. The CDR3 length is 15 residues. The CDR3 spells CASSVDQALNYGYTF. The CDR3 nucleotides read TGTGCCAGCAGCGTAGATCAGGCCCTTAACTATGGCTACACCTTC.

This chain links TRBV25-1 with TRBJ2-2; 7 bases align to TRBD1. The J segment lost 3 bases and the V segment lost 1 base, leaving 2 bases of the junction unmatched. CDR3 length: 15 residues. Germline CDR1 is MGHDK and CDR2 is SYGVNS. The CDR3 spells CASSESRGYTGELFF. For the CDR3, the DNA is TGTGCCAGCAGTGAATCCAGGGGGTACACCGGGGAGCTGTTTTTT.

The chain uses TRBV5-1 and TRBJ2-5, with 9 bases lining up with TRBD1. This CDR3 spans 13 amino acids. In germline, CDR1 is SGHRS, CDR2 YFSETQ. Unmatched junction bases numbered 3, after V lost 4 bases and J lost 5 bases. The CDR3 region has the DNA TGCGCCAGCAGCGGGACAGGGCGTGAGACCCAGTACTTC. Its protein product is CASSGTGRETQYF.

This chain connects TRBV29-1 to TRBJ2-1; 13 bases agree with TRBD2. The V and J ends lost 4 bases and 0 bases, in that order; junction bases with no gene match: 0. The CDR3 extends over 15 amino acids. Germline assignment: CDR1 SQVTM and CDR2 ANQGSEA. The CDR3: CSVGTSGGSYNEQFF. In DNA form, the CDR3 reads TGCAGCGTTGGGACTAGCGGGGGCTCCTACAATGAGCAGTTCTTC.

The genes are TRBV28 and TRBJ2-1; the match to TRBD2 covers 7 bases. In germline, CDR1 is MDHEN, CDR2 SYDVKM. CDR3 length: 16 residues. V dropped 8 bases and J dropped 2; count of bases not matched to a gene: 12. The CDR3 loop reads CASPSSEGGPYNEQFF. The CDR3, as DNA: TGTGCCAGCCCCTCGTCGGAGGGAGGGCCCTACAATGAGCAGTTCTTC.

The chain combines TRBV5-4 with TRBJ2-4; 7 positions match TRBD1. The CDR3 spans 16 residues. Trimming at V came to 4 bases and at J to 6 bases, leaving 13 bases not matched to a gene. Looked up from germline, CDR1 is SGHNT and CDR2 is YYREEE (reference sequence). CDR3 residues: CASSGRQGQGINIQYF. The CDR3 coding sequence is TGTGCCAGCAGCGGGAGACAGGGTCAGGGTATAAACATTCAGTACTTC.

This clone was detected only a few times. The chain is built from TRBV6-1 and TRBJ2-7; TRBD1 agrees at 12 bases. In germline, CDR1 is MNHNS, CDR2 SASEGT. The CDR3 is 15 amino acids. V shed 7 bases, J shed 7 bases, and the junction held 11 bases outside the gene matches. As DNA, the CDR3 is TGTGCCAGCACCCGACTGGGACAGGGGGCGAGTGAGCAGTACTTC. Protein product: CASTRLGQGASEQYF.

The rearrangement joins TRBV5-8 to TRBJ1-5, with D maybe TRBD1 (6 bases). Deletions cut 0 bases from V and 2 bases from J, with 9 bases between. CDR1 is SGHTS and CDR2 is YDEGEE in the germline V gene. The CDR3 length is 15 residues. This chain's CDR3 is CASSLEGGRNQPQHF. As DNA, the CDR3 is TGTGCCAGCAGCTTGGAAGGGGGACGCAATCAGCCCCAGCATTTT.

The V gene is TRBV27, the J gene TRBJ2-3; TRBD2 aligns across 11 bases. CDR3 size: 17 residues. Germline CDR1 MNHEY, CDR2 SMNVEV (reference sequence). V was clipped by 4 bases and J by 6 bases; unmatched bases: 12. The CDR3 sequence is CASSSPSSGGAGDTQYF. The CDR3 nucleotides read TGTGCCAGCAGTTCCCCAAGTAGCGGGGGGGCAGGGGATACGCAGTATTTT.

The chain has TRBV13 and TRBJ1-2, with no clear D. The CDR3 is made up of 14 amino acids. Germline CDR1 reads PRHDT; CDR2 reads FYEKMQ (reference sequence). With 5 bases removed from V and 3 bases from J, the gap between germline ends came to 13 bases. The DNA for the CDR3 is TGTGCCAGCAGCCCCCTTCGAGTAGACTATGGCTACACCTTC. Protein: CASSPLRVDYGYTF. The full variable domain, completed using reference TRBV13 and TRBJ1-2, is AAGVIQSPRHLIKEKRETATLKCYPIPRHDTVYWYQQGPGQDPQFLISFYEKMQSDKGSIPDRFSAQQFSDYHSELNMSSLELGDSALYFCASSPLRVDYGYTFGSGTRLTVV.

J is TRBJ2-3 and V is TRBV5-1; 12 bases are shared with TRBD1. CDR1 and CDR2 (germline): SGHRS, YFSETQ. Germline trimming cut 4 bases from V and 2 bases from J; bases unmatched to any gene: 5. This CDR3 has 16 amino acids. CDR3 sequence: CASSGDRGPITDTQYF. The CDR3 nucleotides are TGCGCCAGCAGCGGGGACAGGGGGCCCATCACAGATACGCAGTATTTT.